The TCR beta chain described here comes from a study of blood T cell repertoires in COVID-19. The overall study: Spain, Italy and the United States supplied samples that represented acute and convalescent COVID-19. The cDNA or gDNA used as material had been derived from T cells, B-cell-depleted T cells, or PBMCs.

In Seattle, patients joined the study during active infection and were tracked longitudinally. How the authors handled the data: The authors estimated nucleated cell counts from reference gene primer amplification. Using immunoSEQ multiplex PCR, the repertoire was profiled, and TCRdb retains in-frame clones only, with some absent. V and J calls and clone size come straight from that table; D and trimming were deduced from the DNA. The table includes about 250,000 clones, approximately 88% detected once. The sequencing sample was made of peripheral blood. This TCR came from a woman aged 25 to 39 with COVID-19, enrolled during active disease.

This CDR3 is CASRENKNTEAFF. In DNA form, the CDR3 reads TGTGCCAGTAGGGAGAATAAGAACACTGAAGCTTTCTTT. The V gene is TRBV19, the J gene TRBJ1-1; D not certain. The CDR3 runs 13 residues. Germline CDR1 is LNHDA and CDR2 is SQIVND (reference sequence). With 6 bases removed from V and 1 base from J, the gap between germline ends came to 9 bases.